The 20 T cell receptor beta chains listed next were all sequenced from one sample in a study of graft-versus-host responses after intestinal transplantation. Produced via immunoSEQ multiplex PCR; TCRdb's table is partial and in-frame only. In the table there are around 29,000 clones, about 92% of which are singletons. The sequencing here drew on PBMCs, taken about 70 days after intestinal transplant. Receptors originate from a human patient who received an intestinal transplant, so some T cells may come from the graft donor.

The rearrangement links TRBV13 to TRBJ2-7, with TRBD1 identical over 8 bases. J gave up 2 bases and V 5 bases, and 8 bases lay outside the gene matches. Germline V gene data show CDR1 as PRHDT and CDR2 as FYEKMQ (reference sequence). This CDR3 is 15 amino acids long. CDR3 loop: CASSTSTGEAYEQYF. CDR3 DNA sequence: TGTGCCAGCAGCACCTCGACAGGGGAAGCCTACGAGCAGTACTTC.

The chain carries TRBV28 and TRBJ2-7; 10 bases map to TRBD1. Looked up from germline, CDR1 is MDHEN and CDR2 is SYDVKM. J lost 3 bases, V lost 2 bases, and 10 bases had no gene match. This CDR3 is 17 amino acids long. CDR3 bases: TGTGCCAGCAGTTTACCCCGGACAGGGGGAGGCCACTACGAGCAGTACTTC. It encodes CASSLPRTGGGHYEQYF.

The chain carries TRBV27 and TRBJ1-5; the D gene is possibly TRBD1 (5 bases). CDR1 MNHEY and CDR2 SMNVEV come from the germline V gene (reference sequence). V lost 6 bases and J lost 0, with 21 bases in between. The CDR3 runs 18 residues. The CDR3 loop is CASREFSGTPDSNQPQHF. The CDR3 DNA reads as TGTGCCAGCAGGGAGTTTTCGGGGACGCCTGATAGCAATCAGCCCCAGCATTTT.

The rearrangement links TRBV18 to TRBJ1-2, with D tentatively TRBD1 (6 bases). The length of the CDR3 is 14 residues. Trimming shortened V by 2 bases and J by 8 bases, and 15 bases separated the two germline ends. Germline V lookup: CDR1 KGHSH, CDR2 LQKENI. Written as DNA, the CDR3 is TGTGCCAGCTCACCATACAGGGTGAGGAGAGGCTACACCTTC. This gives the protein CASSPYRVRRGYTF.

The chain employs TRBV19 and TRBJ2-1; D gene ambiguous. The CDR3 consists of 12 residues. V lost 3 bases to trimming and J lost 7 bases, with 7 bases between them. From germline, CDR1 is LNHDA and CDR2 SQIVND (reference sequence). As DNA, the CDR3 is TGTGCCAGTAGTATCTACCGTAATGAGCAGTTCTTC. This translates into CASSIYRNEQFF.

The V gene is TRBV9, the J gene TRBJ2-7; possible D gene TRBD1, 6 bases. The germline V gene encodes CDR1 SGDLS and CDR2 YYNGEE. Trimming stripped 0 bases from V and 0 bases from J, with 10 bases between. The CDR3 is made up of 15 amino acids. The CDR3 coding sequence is TGTGCCAGCAGCGTAGGGACAGACAGCTCCTACGAGCAGTACTTC. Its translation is CASSVGTDSSYEQYF.

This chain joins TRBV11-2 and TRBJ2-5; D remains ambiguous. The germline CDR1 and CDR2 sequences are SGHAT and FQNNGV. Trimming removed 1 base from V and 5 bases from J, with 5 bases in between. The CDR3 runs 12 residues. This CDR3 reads CASSLGVETQYF. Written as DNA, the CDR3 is TGTGCCAGCAGCTTAGGTGTGGAGACCCAGTACTTC. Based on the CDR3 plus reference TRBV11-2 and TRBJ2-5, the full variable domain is EAGVAQSPRYKIIEKRQSVAFWCNPISGHATLYWYQQILGQGPKLLIQFQNNGVVDDSQLPKDRFSAERLKGVDSTLKIQPAKLEDSAVYLCASSLGVETQYFGPGTRLLVL.

DNA of the CDR3: TGTGCCAGCAGCCTAAGGCCGGGGGAGTACAATGAGCAGTTCTTC. It specifies CASSLRPGEYNEQFF. The V call is TRBV7-2, the J call TRBJ2-1, with D possibly being TRBD2 (6 bases). Trimming cost V 5 bases and J 4 bases, with 15 bases left between them. Germline V gene lookup returns CDR1 SGHTA and CDR2 FQGNSA. The CDR3 is 15 residues long.

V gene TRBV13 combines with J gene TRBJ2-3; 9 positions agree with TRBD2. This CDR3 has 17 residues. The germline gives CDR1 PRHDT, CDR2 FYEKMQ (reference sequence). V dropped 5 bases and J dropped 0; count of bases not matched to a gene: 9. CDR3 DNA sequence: TGTGCCAGCAGCCCGAGTTTTAGCGGGAGAAGCACAGATACGCAGTATTTT. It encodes CASSPSFSGRSTDTQYF.

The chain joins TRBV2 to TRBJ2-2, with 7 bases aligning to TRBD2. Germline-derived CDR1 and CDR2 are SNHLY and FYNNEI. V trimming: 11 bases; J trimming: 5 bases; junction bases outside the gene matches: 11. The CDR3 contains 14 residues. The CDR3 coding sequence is TGTGCCTCGAATCGGGGGGTAGATACCGGGGAGCTGTTTTTT. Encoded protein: CASNRGVDTGELFF. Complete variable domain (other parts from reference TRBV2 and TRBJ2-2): EPEVTQTPSHQVTQMGQEVILRCVPISNHLYFYWYRQILGQKVEFLVSFYNNEISEKSEIFDDQFSVERPDGSNFTLKIRSTKLEDSAMYFCASNRGVDTGELFFGEGSRLTVL.

CDR3 DNA sequence: TGCAGCGTGGCATTTGGGCAGGGGCGCTATGGGTTGTACAATGAGCAGTTCTTC. The encoded protein is CSVAFGQGRYGLYNEQFF. This chain uses TRBV29-1 with TRBJ2-1; D is perhaps TRBD1 (6 bases). CDR1 SQVTM and CDR2 ANQGSEA come from the germline V gene. The V and J ends lost 6 bases and 4 bases respectively, with 28 bases between them. The CDR3 runs to 18 residues.

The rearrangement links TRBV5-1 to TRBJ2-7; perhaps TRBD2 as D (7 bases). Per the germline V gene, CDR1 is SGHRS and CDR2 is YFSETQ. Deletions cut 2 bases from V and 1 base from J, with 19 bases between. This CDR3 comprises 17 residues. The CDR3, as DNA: TGCGCCAGCAGCTTCTCAACTAGAGGGGGGGTGTCCTACGAGCAGTACTTC. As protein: CASSFSTRGGVSYEQYF.

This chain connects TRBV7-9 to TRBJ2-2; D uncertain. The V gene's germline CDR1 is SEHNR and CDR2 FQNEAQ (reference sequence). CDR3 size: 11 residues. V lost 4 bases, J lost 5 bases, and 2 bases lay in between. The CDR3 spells CASSSTGELFF. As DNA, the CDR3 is TGTGCCAGCAGCTCTACCGGGGAGCTGTTTTTT.

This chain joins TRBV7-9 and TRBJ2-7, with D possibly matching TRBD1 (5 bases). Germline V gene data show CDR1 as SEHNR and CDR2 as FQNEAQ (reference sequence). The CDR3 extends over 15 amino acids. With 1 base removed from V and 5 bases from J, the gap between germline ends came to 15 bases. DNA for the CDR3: TGTGCCAGCAGCTTAGTCCGGGCGGCAGGGCACGAGCAGTACTTC. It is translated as CASSLVRAAGHEQYF.

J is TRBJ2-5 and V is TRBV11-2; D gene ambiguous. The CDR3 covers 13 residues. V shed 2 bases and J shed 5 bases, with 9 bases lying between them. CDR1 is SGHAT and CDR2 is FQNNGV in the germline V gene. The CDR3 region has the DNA TGTGCCAGCAGCTTATCAGGAGTGGAGACCCAGTACTTC. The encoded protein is CASSLSGVETQYF.

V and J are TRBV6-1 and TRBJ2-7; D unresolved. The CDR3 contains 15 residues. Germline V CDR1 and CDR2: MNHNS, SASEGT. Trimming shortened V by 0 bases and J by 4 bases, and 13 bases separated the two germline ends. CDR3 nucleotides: TGTGCCAGCAGTGAAGCGGGCAGTATGGTTTACGAGCAGTACTTC. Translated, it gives CASSEAGSMVYEQYF.

The CDR3 protein is CASSLWGALNTEAFF. CDR3 sequence (DNA): TGTGCCAGCAGTTTATGGGGGGCTCTGAACACTGAAGCTTTCTTT. The V call is TRBV27, the J call TRBJ1-1; D is possibly TRBD1 (6 bases). Germline V gene lookup returns CDR1 MNHEY and CDR2 SMNVEV (reference sequence). Trimming removed 1 base at V and 0 bases at J, with 9 bases between. The CDR3 length is 15 residues.

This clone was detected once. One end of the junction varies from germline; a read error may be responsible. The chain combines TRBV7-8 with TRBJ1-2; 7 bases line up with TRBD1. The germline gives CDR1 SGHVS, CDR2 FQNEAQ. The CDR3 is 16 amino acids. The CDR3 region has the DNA TGTGCCAGCAGCTTAGCGGGTCTGGACAGGACCTATGGCTGCACCTTC. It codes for CASSLAGLDRTYGCTF.

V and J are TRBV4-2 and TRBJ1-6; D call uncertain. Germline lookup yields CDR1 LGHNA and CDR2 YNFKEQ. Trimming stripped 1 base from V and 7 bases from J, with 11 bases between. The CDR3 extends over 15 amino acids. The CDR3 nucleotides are TGTGCCAGCAGCCAAGTGACGGGGAGCAATTCACCCCTCCACTTT. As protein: CASSQVTGSNSPLHF.

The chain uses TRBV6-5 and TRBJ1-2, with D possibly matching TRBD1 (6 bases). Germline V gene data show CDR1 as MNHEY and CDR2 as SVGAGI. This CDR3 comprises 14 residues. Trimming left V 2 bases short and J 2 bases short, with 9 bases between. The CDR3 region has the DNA TGTGCCAGCAGTTACGCGGGGGCGAACTATGGCTACACCTTC. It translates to CASSYAGANYGYTF.